This TCR beta chain was observed in a study of cytomegalovirus exposure and HLA in healthy donors. Study results and limitations: The study flagged roughly 160 TCR beta chains as cytomegalovirus-associated.

13 Jbeta primers and 60 Vbeta primers were used for the PCR. In the study's own analysis: Later reanalysis found 80 million or so unique TCR beta chains, 9 million to 12 million of them shared. Clones were read by immunoSEQ multiplex PCR, and TCRdb kept only the in-frame ones, dropping some. V and J calls and clone size follow that table, whereas D and trimming were derived from the DNA. The sample shows roughly 99,000 clones, roughly 82% of them seen only once. As for the donors, each was a healthy bone marrow donor. This clone appeared once. As yet, its antigen is unknown. The CDR3 runs to 18 residues.

This clonotype originated in a male donor in good health and CMV-seronegative. The sequenced sample consisted of PBMCs. The chain is built from TRBV21-1 and TRBJ2-2; the DNA was not compared with TRBD2, the D call given in the table. TRBV21-1 is termed a pseudogene. The CDR3 spells CASSKQGSGSANTGELFF. CDR3 nucleotides: TGTGCCAGCAGTAAACAGGGGAGCGGGAGCGCGAACACCGGGGAGCTGTTTTTT.